Presented here are 21 T cell receptor beta chains from one specimen sequenced in a study of identical twins. TCRdb passed the 5' RACE reads through MiXCR, listing each CDR3 protein once. The sample gives about 530,000 distinct CDR3 sequences, around 24% of which show up once; 0.48% is in the top ten. The same sample was also used in a study of yellow fever vaccine responses in identical twins.

Source material: CD4+ T cells sorted from blood. All receptors come from a woman under 30 in good health.

This clonotype appeared a few times. The V gene is TRBV6-1, the J gene TRBJ2-2; 8 bases are a match to TRBD1. With V trimmed by 6 bases and J by 4 bases, 7 bases remained unmatched. CDR1 and CDR2 (germline): MNHNS, SASEGT. This CDR3 contains 15 residues. The CDR3 DNA follows: TGTGCCAGCAGCCCCGGACAGGGTCGCACCGGGGAGCTGTTTTTT. Translating it yields CASSPGQGRTGELFF.

The chain uses TRBV7-6 and TRBJ1-1; D ambiguous. V lost 1 base to trimming and J lost 5 bases, with 17 bases between them. Looked up from germline, CDR1 is SGHVS and CDR2 is FNYEAQ. This CDR3 comprises 16 residues. CDR3 nucleotide sequence: TGTGCCAGCAGCTTAGGTTCCCGGGATGTCCTTACTGAAGCTTTCTTT. It encodes CASSLGSRDVLTEAFF.

There are a few counts of this clonotype. This sequence joins TRBV5-1 and TRBJ2-2; D not resolved. Between the trimmed V and J ends, which lost 0 bases and 2 bases, there was a span of 11 bases. Per the germline V gene, CDR1 is SGHRS and CDR2 is YFSETQ. There are 16 residues in the CDR3. Here the CDR3 DNA reads TGCGCCAGCAGCTTGGCCGGGCAGTCTAACACCGGGGAGCTGTTTTTT. It encodes CASSLAGQSNTGELFF.

This clonotype was recorded a few times. V and J are TRBV24-1 and TRBJ2-4, with D unresolved. V dropped 2 bases and J dropped 3 bases, with 10 bases sitting between them. Germline V gene sequence: CDR1 KGHDR, CDR2 SFDVKD. The length of the CDR3 is 15 residues. CDR3 amino acids: CATSDCPVFKNIQYF. The CDR3 DNA sequence: TGTGCCACCAGTGATTGCCCCGTCTTCAAAAACATTCAGTACTTC.

This clonotype was counted only a few times. This CDR3 reads CASSSTGGNSPLHF. CDR3 DNA: TGTGCCAGCTCATCCACAGGGGGGAATTCACCCCTCCACTTT. The V and J genes are TRBV18 and TRBJ1-6, with 8 bases aligning to TRBD1. V shed 5 bases and J 7 bases; nucleotides not matched to a gene: 4. From germline, CDR1 is KGHSH and CDR2 LQKENI. This CDR3 contains 14 residues.

This sequence joins TRBV3-1 and TRBJ2-5; perhaps D is TRBD1 or TRBD2 (5 bases each). With 5 bases removed from V and 1 base from J, the gap between germline ends came to 17 bases. Germline V gives CDR1 LGHDT, CDR2 YNNKEL (reference sequence). The length of the CDR3 is 16 residues. DNA of the CDR3: TGTGCCAGCAGCTCCGACCTGGGGGTCCTCCAAGAGACCCAGTACTTC. It encodes CASSSDLGVLQETQYF.

This clonotype was found a few times. This rearrangement joins TRBV12-3 or TRBV12-4 to TRBJ1-2; no clear D. The length of the CDR3 is 13 residues. The germline V and J ends were trimmed by 6 bases and 7 bases, with 15 bases remaining between them. The CDR3 is CASRRRPDPGYTF. CDR3 nucleotides: TGTGCCAGCAGACGGAGACCCGACCCTGGCTACACCTTC.

The V call is TRBV24-1, the J call TRBJ1-1; 9 bases line up with TRBD1. There are 16 residues in the CDR3. CDR1 is KGHDR, CDR2 SFDVKD, per germline. V shed 2 bases, J shed 0 bases, and the junction held 3 bases outside the gene matches. The CDR3 sequence: CATSDSGTGMNTEAFF. DNA of the CDR3: TGTGCCACCAGTGATTCCGGGACAGGGATGAACACTGAAGCTTTCTTT.

In its sample, this clonotype was seen a few times. The V gene is TRBV12-3 or TRBV12-4, the J gene TRBJ1-2; D unresolved. V lost 4 bases, J lost 7 bases, and 10 bases lay in between. This CDR3 is 12 amino acids long. CDR3 DNA sequence: TGTGCCAGCAGTTGGGTATCCGTTGGCTACACCTTC. As protein: CASSWVSVGYTF.

The rearrangement uses TRBV5-1 and TRBJ2-7; possibly TRBD1 for D (5 bases). V was shortened by 4 bases and J by 0 bases, with 8 bases between the two germline ends. This CDR3 comprises 13 residues. The germline gives CDR1 SGHRS, CDR2 YFSETQ. This chain's CDR3 is CASSPGYSYEQYV. The DNA of the CDR3 is TGCGCCAGCAGCCCAGGGTACTCCTACGAGCAGTACGTC.

The chain combines TRBV11-3 with TRBJ2-3, with D possibly TRBD1 on 6 matching bases. The CDR3 length is 15 residues. CDR1 SGHNT and CDR2 YENEEA come from the germline V gene. The V end lost 5 bases, the J end lost 2 bases, and 14 bases lay between the germline ends. In DNA, the CDR3 is TGTGCCAGCAGCAACCTGGACAGAGACACAGATACGCAGTATTTT. Encoded protein: CASSNLDRDTDTQYF. The full variable domain, in which reference TRBV11-3 and TRBJ2-3 provide the parts outside the CDR3, is EAGVVQSPRYKIIEKKQPVAFWCNPISGHNTLYWYLQNLGQGPELLIRYENEEAVDDSQLPKDRFSAERLKGVDSTLKIQPAELGDSAVYLCASSNLDRDTDTQYFGPGTRLTVL.

V gene TRBV10-3 combines with J gene TRBJ2-1; D possibly corresponds to TRBD2 (5 bases). This CDR3 contains 15 residues. The germline V gene has CDR1 ENHRY and CDR2 SYGVKD. Trimming took off 0 bases at V and 9 bases at J, with 15 bases between the two ends. The CDR3 spells CAISESDSRWFEQFF. In DNA, the CDR3 is TGTGCCATCAGTGAGTCGGACTCACGGTGGTTTGAGCAGTTCTTC.

The chain couples TRBV7-6 to TRBJ2-3, with 14 bases aligning to TRBD2. The CDR3 covers 16 residues. The J segment lost 5 bases and the V segment lost 3 bases, leaving 4 bases of the junction unmatched. The germline gives CDR1 SGHVS, CDR2 FNYEAQ. The CDR3: CASSLTSGREGDTQYF. The CDR3 nucleotides are TGTGCCAGCAGCTTGACTAGCGGGAGGGAAGGAGATACGCAGTATTTT.

This clonotype was observed a few times. The rearrangement links TRBV4-2 to TRBJ1-5; D perhaps matches TRBD1 (5 bases). Trimming took 6 bases from V and 0 from J, leaving 12 bases between them. The CDR3 has 15 amino acids. The germline CDR1 and CDR2 sequences are LGHNA and YNFKEQ. The CDR3, as DNA: TGTGCCAGCAGTGGGATCGGGGGTAGCAATCAGCCCCAGCATTTT. It codes for CASSGIGGSNQPQHF.

This sequence joins TRBV18 and TRBJ2-1; D could derive from TRBD1 or TRBD2 (5 bases each). The CDR3 loop spans 18 amino acids. V was trimmed by 3 bases and J by 0 bases, leaving 18 bases between them. Germline CDR1 and CDR2: KGHSH and LQKENI. CDR3 protein: CASSPFVLGTNSYNEQFF. DNA of the CDR3: TGTGCCAGCTCACCCTTCGTCCTCGGGACCAACTCCTACAATGAGCAGTTCTTC.

This sequence joins TRBV6-1 and TRBJ2-3; D gene ambiguous. The CDR3 totals 14 residues. The germline V gene has CDR1 MNHNS and CDR2 SASEGT. Trimming pared 5 bases from V and 4 bases from J, leaving 13 bases between. CDR3 nucleotide sequence: TGTGCCAGCAGTCAAGGCGCCCAGGCAGATACGCAGTATTTT. Translating it yields CASSQGAQADTQYF.

V and J are TRBV12-3 or TRBV12-4 and TRBJ2-2; TRBD1 aligns across 8 bases. The CDR3 covers 16 residues. V trimming: 1 base; J trimming: 7 bases; junction bases outside the gene matches: 8. CDR3 loop: CASSLGSQGGLGELFF. In DNA, the CDR3 is TGTGCCAGCAGTTTAGGTTCACAGGGGGGCCTCGGGGAGCTGTTTTTT.

This clonotype was observed a few times. CDR3 protein: CASSQEWYLASGNTIYF. CDR3 sequence (DNA): TGTGCCAGCAGCCAAGAGTGGTACCTCGCCTCTGGAAACACCATATATTTT. The J gene is TRBJ1-3, the V gene TRBV4-2; D ambiguous. Per the germline V gene, CDR1 is LGHNA and CDR2 is YNFKEQ. This CDR3 is 17 amino acids long. V was cut by 0 bases and J by 0 bases, with 12 bases left in between.

In this sample, this clonotype turned up a few times. The chain has TRBV29-1 and TRBJ2-5, with D unresolved. Per germline, CDR1 SQVTM and CDR2 ANQGSEA. The length of the CDR3 is 12 residues. Trimming took 7 bases from V and 5 from J, leaving 14 bases between them. CDR3 sequence: CSDGSHAETQYF. For the CDR3, the DNA is TGCAGCGATGGGTCTCACGCGGAGACCCAGTACTTC.

In nucleotides, the CDR3 is TGCAGCGTTCTAGCGGGAGTGTTCACAGATACGCAGTATTTT. Translation gives CSVLAGVFTDTQYF. The chain recombines TRBV29-1 with TRBJ2-3; TRBD2 aligns across 10 bases. This CDR3 contains 14 residues. After removal of 5 bases from V and 2 bases from J, the junction contained 4 bases not matched to a gene. CDR1 SQVTM and CDR2 ANQGSEA come from the germline V gene.

DNA for the CDR3: TGTGCCAGTAGCATAACCGGGACTATGTACAATGAGCAGTTCTTC. Translated, it gives CASSITGTMYNEQFF. This chain connects TRBV19 to TRBJ2-1, with TRBD2 matching over 7 bases. Germline V gene sequence: CDR1 LNHDA, CDR2 SQIVND (reference sequence). V shed 6 bases, J shed 4 bases, and the junction held 9 bases outside the gene matches. The CDR3 has 15 residues.